This T cell receptor (beta chain) was obtained from a study of OX40 agonist ivuxolimab in advanced cancers. The repertoire was sequenced with immunoSEQ multiplex PCR; TCRdb's copy has only in-frame clones and lacks some. The repertoire has 20,000 to 30,000 clones, around 86% of them found once; the top ten carry roughly 16%. The V gene end was trimmed by 4 bases and the J gene end by 3 bases; junction bases not matched to a gene: 5. The CDR3 loop spans 15 amino acids. The germline gives CDR1 SEHNR, CDR2 FQNEAQ (reference sequence). V is TRBV7-9 and J is TRBJ1-4, with TRBD1 identical over 7 bases. The receptor's source is an adult with an advanced solid tumor such as melanoma, head and neck, liver or kidney cancer. The source material was CD4+ or CD8+ T cells sorted from blood, sampled in a trial of the OX40 agonist ivuxolimab. CDR3 loop: CASSSRGISNEKLFF. CDR3 in DNA: TGTGCCAGCAGCTCCAGGGGGATATCTAATGAAAAACTGTTTTTT.